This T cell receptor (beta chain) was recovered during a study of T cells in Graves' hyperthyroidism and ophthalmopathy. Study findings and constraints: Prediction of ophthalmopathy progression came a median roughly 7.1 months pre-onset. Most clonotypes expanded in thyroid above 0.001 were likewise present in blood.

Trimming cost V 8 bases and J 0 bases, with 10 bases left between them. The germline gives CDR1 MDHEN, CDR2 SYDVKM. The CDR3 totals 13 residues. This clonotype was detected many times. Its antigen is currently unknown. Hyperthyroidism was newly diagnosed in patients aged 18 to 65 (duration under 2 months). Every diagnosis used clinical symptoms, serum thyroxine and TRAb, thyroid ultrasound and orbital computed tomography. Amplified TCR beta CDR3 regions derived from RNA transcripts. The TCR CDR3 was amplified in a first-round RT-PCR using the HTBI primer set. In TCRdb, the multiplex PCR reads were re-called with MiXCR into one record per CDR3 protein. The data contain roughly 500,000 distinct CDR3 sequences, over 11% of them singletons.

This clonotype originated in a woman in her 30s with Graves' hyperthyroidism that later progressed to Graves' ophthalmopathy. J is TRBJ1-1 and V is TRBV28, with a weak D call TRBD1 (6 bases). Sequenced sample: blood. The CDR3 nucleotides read TGTGCCAGCGGACAGCTGATGAACACTGAAGCTTTCTTT. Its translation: CASGQLMNTEAFF.